This TCR beta chain was found in a study of technical replicates of blood from a few donors. The protocol was immunoSEQ multiplex PCR, while the TCRdb copy is restricted to in-frame clones and leaves out a portion. The sample yields about 13,000 clones, roughly 94% seen once. The TCR originated in a human donor in good health. Sequenced material: PBMCs.

CDR3 residues: CASSPVLAEKLFF. Here the CDR3 DNA reads TGTGCCAGCAGCCCCGTTCTAGCTGAAAAACTGTTTTTT. The chain employs TRBV7-9 and TRBJ1-4; no definite D call. Trimming pared 5 bases from V and 7 bases from J, leaving 11 bases between. The germline V gene encodes CDR1 SEHNR and CDR2 FQNEAQ (reference sequence). The CDR3 sequence is 13 residues long.